This TCR beta chain came from a study of T cell responses to AZD1222 COVID-19 vaccine. Concerning this clone: Its antigen is unknown.

Germline V gene lookup returns CDR1 LGHDT and CDR2 YNNKEL (reference sequence). This CDR3 has 12 residues. The ends were cut back, 0 bases at V and 2 bases at J, with 2 bases in the middle. Study-level findings and limits: The study identified only a handful of AZD1222 recipients as seropositive at baseline.

The data were produced by immunoSEQ multiplex PCR, yet TCRdb's version contains in-frame clones alone and is incomplete. The data show roughly 110,000 clones, approximately 90% seen once. This clonotype was sampled from an adult in good health. The chain has TRBV3-1 (or the pseudogene TRBV3-2) and TRBJ2-7; D unclear. The source was peripheral blood, collected on day 0 of AZD1222 vaccination. The CDR3 sequence is CASSQDAYEQYF. As DNA, the CDR3 is TGTGCCAGCAGCCAAGACGCCTACGAGCAGTACTTC.